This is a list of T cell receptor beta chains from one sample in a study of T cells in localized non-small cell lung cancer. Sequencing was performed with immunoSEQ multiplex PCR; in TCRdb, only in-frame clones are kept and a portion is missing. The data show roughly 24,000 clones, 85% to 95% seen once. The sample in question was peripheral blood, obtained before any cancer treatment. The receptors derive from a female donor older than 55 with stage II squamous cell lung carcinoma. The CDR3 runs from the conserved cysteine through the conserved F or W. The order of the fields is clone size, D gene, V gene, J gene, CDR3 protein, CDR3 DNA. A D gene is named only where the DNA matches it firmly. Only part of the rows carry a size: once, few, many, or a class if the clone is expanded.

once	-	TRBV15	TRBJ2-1	CATSTLTSVSQYYNEQFF	TGTGCCACCAGCACCTTAACCTCTGTATCCCAGTACTACAATGAGCAGTTCTTC
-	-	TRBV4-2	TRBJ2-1	CASSQEPAGRNNEQFF	TGTGCCAGCAGCCAAGAACCAGCGGGCCGCAACAATGAGCAGTTCTTC
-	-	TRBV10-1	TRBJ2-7	CASSSAMTSEQYF	TGCGCCAGCAGTTCGGCGATGACGTCCGAGCAGTACTTC
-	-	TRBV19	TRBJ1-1	CASSIDQAAPAFF	TGTGCCAGTAGTATAGATCAGGCAGCGCCGGCTTTCTTT
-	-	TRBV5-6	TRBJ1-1	CASSTSQGMNTEAFF	TGTGCCAGCAGCACATCGCAGGGGATGAACACTGAAGCTTTCTTT
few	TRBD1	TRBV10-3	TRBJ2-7	CAISTTGGAGYEQYF	TGTGCCATCAGTACTACAGGGGGCGCTGGCTACGAGCAGTACTTC
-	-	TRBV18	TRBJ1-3	CASSPEAGNTIYF	TGTGCCAGCTCACCAGAAGCTGGAAACACCATATATTTT
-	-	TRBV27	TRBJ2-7	CASGPTPYEQYF	TGTGCCAGCGGACCAACACCCTACGAGCAGTACTTC
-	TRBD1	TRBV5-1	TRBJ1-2	CASSLDAGTGSYGYTF	TGCGCCAGCAGCTTGGACGCCGGGACAGGGAGCTATGGCTACACCTTC
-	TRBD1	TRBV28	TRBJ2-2	CASSSPGQGRTGELFF	TGTGCCAGCAGTTCACCGGGACAGGGTAGAACCGGGGAGCTGTTTTTT
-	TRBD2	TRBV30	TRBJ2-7	CAWTHPSSGSRYEQYF	TGTGCCTGGACACACCCCTCTAGCGGGAGTAGGTACGAGCAGTACTTC
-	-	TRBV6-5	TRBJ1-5	CASSYRGVRQPQHF	TGTGCCAGCAGTTACCGGGGGGTTCGGCAGCCCCAGCATTTT
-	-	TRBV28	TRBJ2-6	CASSLYTLSGSGANVLTF	TGTGCCAGCAGTTTATATACCTTGTCGGGCTCTGGGGCCAACGTCCTGACTTTC
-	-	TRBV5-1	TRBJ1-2	CASSFTQGTYGYTF	TGCGCCAGCAGCTTTACCCAGGGGACCTATGGCTACACCTTC
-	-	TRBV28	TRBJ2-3	CASSLYIGQGNF	TGTGCCAGCAGTCTCTATATTGGGCAGGGGAATTTT
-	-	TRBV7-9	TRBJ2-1	CASSLVVYNEQFF	TGTGCCAGCAGCTTAGTGGTGTACAATGAGCAGTTCTTC
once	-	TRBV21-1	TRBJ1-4	CASRTTGEKLFF	TGTGCCAGCAGAACGACTGGCGAAAAACTGTTTTTT
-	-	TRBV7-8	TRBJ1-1	CASSSTGLGEAFF	TGTGCCAGCAGCTCGACGGGCTTGGGGGAAGCTTTCTTT
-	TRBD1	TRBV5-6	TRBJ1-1	CASSLRDSSAFF	TGTGCCAGCAGCCTCCGGGACAGTAGTGCTTTCTTT
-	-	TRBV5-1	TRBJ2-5	CASSFRRGGQETQYF	TGCGCCAGCAGCTTTCGCAGGGGAGGGCAAGAGACCCAGTACTTC